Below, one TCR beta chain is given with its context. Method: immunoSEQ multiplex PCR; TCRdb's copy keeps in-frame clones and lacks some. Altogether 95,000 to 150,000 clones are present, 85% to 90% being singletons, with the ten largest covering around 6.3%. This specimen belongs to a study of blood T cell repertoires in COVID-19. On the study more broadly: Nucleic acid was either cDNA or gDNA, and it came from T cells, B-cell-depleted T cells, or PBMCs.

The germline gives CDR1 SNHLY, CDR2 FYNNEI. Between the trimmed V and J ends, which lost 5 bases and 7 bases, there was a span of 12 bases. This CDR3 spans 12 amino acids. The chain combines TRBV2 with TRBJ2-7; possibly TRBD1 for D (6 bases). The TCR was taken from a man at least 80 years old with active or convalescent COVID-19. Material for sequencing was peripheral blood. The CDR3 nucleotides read TGTGCCAGCAGTACCGACAGGTATGAGCAGTACTTC. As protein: CASSTDRYEQYF.